This TCR beta chain was sequenced in a study of regulatory T cells in long-lasting Graves disease. CDR3 length: 13 amino acids. The V end lost 6 bases, the J end lost 8 bases, and 14 bases lay between the germline ends. Germline-derived CDR1 and CDR2 are SNHLY and FYNNEI. Building the TCR beta libraries relied on iRepertoire HTBI primers, and CDR3 regions underwent Arm-PCR. TCRdb itself ran the multiplex PCR reads through MiXCR, one entry per CDR3 protein. This table has 350,000 to 400,000 distinct CDR3 sequences, about 14% appearing once. In its sample, this clonotype was seen a few times. Time point defined: newly diagnosed GD, antithyroid drugs for less than 3 months. Construction of the TCR library relied on RNA isolated from PBMCs. The patient group derived from an endocrinology department in Xi'an, China.

The specimen was peripheral blood mononuclear cells (PBMCs), collected at new diagnosis, from a patient treated with antithyroid drugs. The chain links TRBV2 to TRBJ2-1; a possible D gene is TRBD1 (6 bases). The receptor was isolated from a female donor with Graves disease. The CDR3 loop reads CASRPGVLDEQFF. DNA for the CDR3: TGTGCCAGCAGGCCAGGGGTACTTGATGAGCAGTTCTTC.